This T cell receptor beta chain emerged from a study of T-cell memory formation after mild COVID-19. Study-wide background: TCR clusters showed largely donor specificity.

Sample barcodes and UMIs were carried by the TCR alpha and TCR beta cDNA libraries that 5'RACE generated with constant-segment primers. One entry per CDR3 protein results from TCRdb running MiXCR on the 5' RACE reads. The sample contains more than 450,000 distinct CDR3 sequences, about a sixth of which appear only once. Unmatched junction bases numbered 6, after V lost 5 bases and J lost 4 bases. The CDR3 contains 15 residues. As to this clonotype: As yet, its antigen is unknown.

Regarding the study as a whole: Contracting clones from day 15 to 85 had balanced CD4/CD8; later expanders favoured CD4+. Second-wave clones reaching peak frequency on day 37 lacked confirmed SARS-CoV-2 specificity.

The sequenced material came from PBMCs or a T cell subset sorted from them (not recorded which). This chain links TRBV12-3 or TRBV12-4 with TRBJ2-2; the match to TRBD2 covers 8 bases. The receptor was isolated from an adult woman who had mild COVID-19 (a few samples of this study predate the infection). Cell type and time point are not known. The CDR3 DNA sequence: TGTGCCAGCAGTCCTCGGGAGGGCAGCACCGGGGAGCTGTTTTTT. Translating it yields CASSPREGSTGELFF.